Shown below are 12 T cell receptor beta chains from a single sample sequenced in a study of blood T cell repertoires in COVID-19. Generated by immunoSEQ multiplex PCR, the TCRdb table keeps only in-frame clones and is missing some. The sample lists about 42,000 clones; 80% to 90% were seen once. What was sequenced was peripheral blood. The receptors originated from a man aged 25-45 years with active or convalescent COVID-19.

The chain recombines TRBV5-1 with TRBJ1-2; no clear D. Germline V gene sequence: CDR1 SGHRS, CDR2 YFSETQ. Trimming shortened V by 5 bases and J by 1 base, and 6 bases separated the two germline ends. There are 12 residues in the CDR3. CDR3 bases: TGCGCCAGCAGGATAGATAACTATGGCTACACCTTC. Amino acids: CASRIDNYGYTF.

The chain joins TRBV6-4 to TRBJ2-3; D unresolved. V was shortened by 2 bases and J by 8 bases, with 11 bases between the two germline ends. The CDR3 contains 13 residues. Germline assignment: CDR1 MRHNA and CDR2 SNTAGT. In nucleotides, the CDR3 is TGTGCCAGCAGTGACGAAGTCGCTACTACGCAGTATTTT. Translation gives CASSDEVATTQYF.

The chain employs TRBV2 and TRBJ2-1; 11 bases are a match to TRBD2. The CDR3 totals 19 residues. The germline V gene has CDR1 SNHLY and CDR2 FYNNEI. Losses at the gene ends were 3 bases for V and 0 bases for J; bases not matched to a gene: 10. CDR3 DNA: TGTGCCAGCAGTGATTGGGGACTAGCGGATACACGCTCCTACAATGAGCAGTTCTTC. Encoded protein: CASSDWGLADTRSYNEQFF.

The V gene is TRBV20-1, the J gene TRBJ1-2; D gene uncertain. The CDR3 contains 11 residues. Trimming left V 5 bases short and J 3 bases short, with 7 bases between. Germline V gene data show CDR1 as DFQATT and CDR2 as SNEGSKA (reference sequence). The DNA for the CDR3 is TGCAGTGCTCGACATGACTATGGCTACACCTTC. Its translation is CSARHDYGYTF.

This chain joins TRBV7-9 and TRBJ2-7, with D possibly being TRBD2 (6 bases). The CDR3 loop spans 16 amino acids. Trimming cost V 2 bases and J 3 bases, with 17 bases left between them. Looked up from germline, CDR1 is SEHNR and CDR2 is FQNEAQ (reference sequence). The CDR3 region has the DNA TGTGCCAGCAGCTTAAAGGTTTTCGGGGGTAACTACGAGCAGTACTTC. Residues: CASSLKVFGGNYEQYF.

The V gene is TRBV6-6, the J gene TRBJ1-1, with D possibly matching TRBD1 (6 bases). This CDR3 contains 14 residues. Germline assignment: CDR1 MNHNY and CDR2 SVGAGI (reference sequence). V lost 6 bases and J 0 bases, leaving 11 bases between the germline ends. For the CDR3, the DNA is TGTGCCAGCAGACAGGGAGGGATGAACACTGAAGCTTTCTTT. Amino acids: CASRQGGMNTEAFF.

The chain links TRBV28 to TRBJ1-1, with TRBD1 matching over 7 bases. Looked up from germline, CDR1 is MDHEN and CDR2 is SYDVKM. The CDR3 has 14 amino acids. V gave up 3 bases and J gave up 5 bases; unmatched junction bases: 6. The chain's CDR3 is CASSFRGGRTEAFF. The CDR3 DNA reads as TGTGCCAGCAGTTTTAGAGGGGGCCGAACTGAAGCTTTCTTT. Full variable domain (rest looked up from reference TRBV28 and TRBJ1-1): DVKVTQSSRYLVKRTGEKVFLECVQDMDHENMFWYRQDPGLGLRLIYFSYDVKMKEKGDIPEGYSVSREKKERFSLILESASTNQTSMYLCASSFRGGRTEAFFGQGTRLTVV.

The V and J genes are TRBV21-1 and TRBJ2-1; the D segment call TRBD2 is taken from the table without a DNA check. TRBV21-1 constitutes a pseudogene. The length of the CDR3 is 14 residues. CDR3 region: CASSRGTCYNEQFF. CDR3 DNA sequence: TGTGCCAGCAGCAGAGGGACTTGCTACAATGAGCAGTTCTTC.

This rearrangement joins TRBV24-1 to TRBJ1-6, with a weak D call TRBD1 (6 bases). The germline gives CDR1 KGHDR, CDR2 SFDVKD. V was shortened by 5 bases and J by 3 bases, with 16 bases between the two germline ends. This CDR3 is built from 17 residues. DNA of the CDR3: TGTGCCACCAGTGCTGTGTGGGACACAAACTATAATTCACCCCTCCACTTT. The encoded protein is CATSAVWDTNYNSPLHF.

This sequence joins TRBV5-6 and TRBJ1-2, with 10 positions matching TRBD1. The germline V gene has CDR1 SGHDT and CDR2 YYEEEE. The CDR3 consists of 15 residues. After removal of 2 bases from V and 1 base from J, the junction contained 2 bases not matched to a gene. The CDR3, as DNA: TGTGCCAGCAGCTTCAGGGACAGGGGTAACTATGGCTACACCTTC. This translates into CASSFRDRGNYGYTF.

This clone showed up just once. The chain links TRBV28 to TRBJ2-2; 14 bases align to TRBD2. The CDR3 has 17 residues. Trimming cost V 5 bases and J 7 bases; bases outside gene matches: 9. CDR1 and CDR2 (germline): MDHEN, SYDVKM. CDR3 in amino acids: CASSAPGTSGRNGELFF. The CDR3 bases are TGTGCCAGCAGTGCCCCCGGGACTAGCGGGAGAAACGGGGAGCTGTTTTTT.

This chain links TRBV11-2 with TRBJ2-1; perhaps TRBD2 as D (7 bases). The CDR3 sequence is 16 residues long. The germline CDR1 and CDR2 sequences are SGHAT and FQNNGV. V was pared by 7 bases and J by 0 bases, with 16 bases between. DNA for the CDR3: TGTGCCAGCAAGGGGGGGGGCGCAAGCTCCTACAATGAGCAGTTCTTC. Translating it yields CASKGGGASSYNEQFF.